This T cell receptor (beta chain) stems from a study of blood T cells in healthy people across ages. Background on the study: About one barcoded beta molecule per two T cells was the capture yield of template switching.

Germline CDR1 reads MNHEY; CDR2 reads SVGAGI. Trimming cost V 6 bases and J 1 base; bases outside gene matches: 11. The CDR3 runs 16 residues. With respect to this clonotype: Its antigen is unidentified.

Together with a sample-barcoded 5' primer, a J-beta primer mix was included in a second PCR lasting 7 to 11 cycles. MiXCR, run by TCRdb on the 5' RACE reads, gives a single entry per CDR3 protein. The sample contains hundreds of thousands of distinct CDR3 sequences, about 30% of which appear only once. General observations from the study: Roughly linear age-related decline in beta diversity appeared, significant by age around 42.

The source of this sequence is a woman older than 75 in good health. This chain joins TRBV6-5 and TRBJ1-2; 7 nucleotides align to TRBD1. Input material: blood. The CDR3 bases are TGTGCCAGCAGGAGGGGGCGGGACGCCCTTAACTATGGCTACACCTTC. Protein sequence: CASRRGRDALNYGYTF.